These T cell receptor beta chains were read from a single sample in a study of regulatory and conventional T cells in RAG deficiency. Profiled with immunoSEQ multiplex PCR; TCRdb holds only in-frame clones, not every one. This sample yields over 10,000 clones, of which just under 95% are seen a single time; around 0.96% belongs to the top ten. These data also featured in a second study, about regulatory T cells.

Source material: CD4+ effector T cells sorted from blood. The receptors shown here come from a human donor in good health. CDR3s include the opening cysteine and the closing phenylalanine or tryptophan. The order of the fields is CDR3 length, D gene, J gene, V gene, clone size, CDR3 protein, CDR3 DNA. A D gene is named only where the DNA matches it firmly. A row's size may be missing; if present it is once, few, many or a size class.

13 | - | TRBJ2-1 | TRBV28 | - | CASSSGLLNEQFF | TGTGCCAGCAGTTCGGGACTCCTCAATGAGCAGTTCTTC
12 | - | TRBJ2-1 | TRBV7-9 | - | CASSSDLVEQFF | TGTGCCAGCAGCTCCGATTTGGTTGAGCAGTTCTTC
12 | - | TRBJ2-5 | TRBV5-1 | - | CASSLESETQYF | TGCGCCAGCAGCTTGGAGTCGGAGACCCAGTACTTC
14 | - | TRBJ1-1 | TRBV7-9 | - | CASSLVVKNTEAFF | TGTGCCAGCAGCTTAGTGGTCAAGAACACTGAAGCTTTCTTT
15 | TRBD1 | TRBJ2-1 | TRBV4-2 | once | CASSQDQGAYNEQFF | TGTGCCAGCAGCCAAGATCAGGGGGCCTACAATGAGCAGTTCTTC
14 | - | TRBJ2-1 | TRBV9 | - | CASSPFYSNNEQFF | TGTGCCAGCAGCCCCTTCTACTCGAACAATGAGCAGTTCTTC
15 | TRBD1 | TRBJ2-2 | TRBV19 | - | CASSTLQGATGELFF | TGTGCCAGTAGTACCCTACAGGGGGCCACCGGGGAGCTGTTTTTT
14 | TRBD1 | TRBJ2-7 | TRBV11-1 | - | CASSLAHRGYEQYF | TGTGCCAGCAGCTTAGCTCACAGGGGATACGAGCAGTACTTC
14 | - | TRBJ2-2 | TRBV7-9 | - | CASSFVAYTGELFF | TGTGCCAGCAGCTTCGTAGCTTACACCGGGGAGCTGTTTTTT
16 | TRBD1 | TRBJ1-5 | TRBV5-1 | - | CASSIGTGGGNQPQHF | TGCGCCAGCAGCATCGGGACAGGGGGAGGAAATCAGCCCCAGCATTTT
14 | - | TRBJ1-2 | TRBV19 | once | CASKPREFPYGYTF | TGTGCCAGTAAGCCTAGAGAGTTTCCCTATGGCTACACCTTC
17 | TRBD1 | TRBJ1-2 | TRBV28 | - | CASSVTSGTGVYYGYTF | TGTGCCAGCAGTGTAACCTCCGGGACAGGGGTTTACTATGGCTACACCTTC
12 | - | TRBJ1-6 | TRBV28 | - | CASSETLLPLHF | TGTGCCAGCAGCGAGACACTTCTACCCCTCCACTTT
15 | - | TRBJ1-1 | TRBV5-4 | - | CASSFYRAEGTEAFF | TGTGCCAGCAGCTTTTACAGGGCTGAGGGCACTGAAGCTTTCTTT
14 | TRBD1 | TRBJ1-5 | TRBV6-1 | - | CASSERQGIGTQHF | TGTGCCAGCAGTGAGCGACAGGGAATTGGTACCCAGCATTTT
21 | TRBD2 | TRBJ2-1 | TRBV12-5 | - | CASGLVLSGSTGNGLYNEQFF | TGTGCTAGTGGTTTGGTACTAAGCGGGAGTACGGGAAACGGGCTCTACAATGAGCAGTTCTTC
12 | TRBD2 | TRBJ2-1 | TRBV19 | - | CASSSGGGEQFF | TGTGCCAGTAGTTCGGGGGGTGGTGAGCAGTTCTTC
16 | TRBD2 | TRBJ2-7 | TRBV27 | once | CASSRWEGGSSYEQYF | TGTGCCAGCAGTAGATGGGAGGGTGGGAGCTCCTACGAGCAGTACTTC
11 | - | TRBJ2-2 | TRBV25-1 | - | CASRLTGELFF | TGTGCCAGCAGGCTCACCGGGGAGCTGTTTTTT
14 | - | TRBJ1-2 | TRBV6-5 | once | CASKLTGANYGYTF | TGTGCCAGCAAGTTGACAGGAGCAAACTATGGCTACACCTTC
19 | TRBD2 | TRBJ2-2 | TRBV5-1 | - | CASSLRVASGSLSTGELFF | TGCGCCAGCAGCTTGCGGGTGGCTAGCGGGAGTTTGTCCACCGGGGAGCTGTTTTTT
17 | TRBD2 | TRBJ2-3 | TRBV29-1 | - | CSVGRLAGKSSTDTQYF | TGCAGCGTTGGGCGACTAGCGGGCAAATCTAGCACAGATACGCAGTATTTT
15 | TRBD1 | TRBJ2-7 | TRBV6-1 | once | CASTKQQGDSYEQYF | TGTGCCAGCACCAAACAACAGGGGGATTCATACGAGCAGTACTTC
15 | - | TRBJ1-1 | TRBV7-8 | - | CASSPHGTWDTEAFF | TGTGCCAGCAGCCCTCACGGGACATGGGACACTGAAGCTTTCTTT
15 | - | TRBJ2-3 | TRBV5-1 | - | CASSLGGGSTDTQYF | TGCGCCAGCAGCTTGGGCGGCGGGAGCACAGATACGCAGTATTTT
14 | TRBD1 | TRBJ1-6 | TRBV11-3 | - | CASSQGQINSPLHF | TGTGCCAGCAGCCAGGGACAGATTAATTCACCCCTCCACTTT
16 | - | TRBJ1-6 | TRBV5-4 | - | CASSRGGPSYNSPLHF | TGTGCCAGCAGCCGCGGGGGCCCCTCCTATAATTCACCCCTCCACTTT
15 | TRBD2 | TRBJ2-3 | TRBV19 | - | CASSIGGRAADTQYF | TGTGCCAGTAGTATCGGCGGGAGGGCCGCAGATACGCAGTATTTT
13 | TRBD1 | TRBJ2-5 | TRBV15 | - | CATSSQGAETQYF | TGTGCCACCAGCAGCCAGGGGGCAGAGACCCAGTACTTC
17 | - | TRBJ2-4 | TRBV4-1 | - | CASSPQQNILAKNIQYF | TGCGCCAGCAGCCCACAACAGAATATCTTAGCCAAAAACATTCAGTACTTC
14 | TRBD1 | TRBJ1-3 | TRBV19 | few | CATARDRSGNTIYF | TGTGCCACAGCACGGGACAGGTCTGGAAACACCATATATTTT
19 | TRBD1 | TRBJ2-6 | TRBV4-1 | - | CASSHLTGGGGSGANVLTF | TGCGCCAGCAGCCACCTTACAGGGGGCGGGGGCTCTGGGGCCAACGTCCTGACTTTC
15 | TRBD1 | TRBJ1-4 | TRBV11-2 | once | CASSIGDSPNEKLFF | TGTGCCAGCAGCATCGGGGACAGCCCTAATGAAAAACTGTTTTTT
12 | - | TRBJ1-3 | TRBV29-1 | - | CSVYEAGNTIYF | TGCAGCGTTTATGAAGCTGGAAACACCATATATTTT
15 | TRBD1 | TRBJ2-2 | TRBV5-1 | - | CASSMTGKDTGELFF | TGCGCCAGCAGCATGACAGGGAAGGACACCGGGGAGCTGTTTTTT
14 | - | TRBJ1-4 | TRBV5-1 | - | CASSWGATNEKLFF | TGCGCCAGCAGCTGGGGGGCAACTAATGAAAAACTGTTTTTT
13 | TRBD1 | TRBJ2-5 | TRBV19 | - | CASSNRGWETQYF | TGTGCCAGTAGTAACAGGGGCTGGGAGACCCAGTACTTC
16 | TRBD2 | TRBJ2-4 | TRBV15 | - | CATSITSGGAKNIQYF | TGTGCCACCAGCATAACTAGCGGGGGGGCCAAAAACATTCAGTACTTC
13 | - | TRBJ1-2 | TRBV27 | - | CASSYGANYGYTF | TGTGCCAGCAGTTACGGAGCCAACTATGGCTACACCTTC
15 | - | TRBJ2-5 | TRBV18 | - | CASSPVGGSPETQYF | TGTGCCAGCTCACCAGTGGGGGGCAGCCCGGAGACCCAGTACTTC
16 | TRBD1 | TRBJ1-6 | TRBV6-5 | - | CASSYSGQVNNSPLHF | TGTGCCAGCAGTTACTCGGGACAGGTTAATAATTCACCCCTCCACTTT
15 | - | TRBJ2-7 | TRBV6-5 | - | CASSYAIANAGEQYF | TGTGCCAGCAGTTACGCTATAGCTAATGCCGGCGAGCAGTACTTC
14 | - | TRBJ1-2 | TRBV6-1 | once | CASSESTQGRGYTF | TGTGCCAGCAGTGAATCCACACAGGGTCGTGGCTACACCTTC
15 | TRBD2 | TRBJ2-5 | TRBV7-9 | - | CASSLTSGRGETQYF | TGTGCCAGCAGCTTAACTAGCGGGAGAGGGGAGACCCAGTACTTC
11 | TRBD2 | TRBJ2-1 | TRBV28 | - | CASRERERTFF | TGTGCCAGCAGGGAGCGGGAGAGGACGTTCTTC
12 | - | TRBJ1-1 | TRBV25-1 | - | CASSVKGTEAFF | TGTGCCAGCAGTGTAAAAGGGACTGAAGCTTTCTTT
13 | TRBD1 | TRBJ1-2 | TRBV11-2 | - | CASSLDRGGGYTF | TGTGCCAGCAGCTTGGACAGGGGTGGTGGCTACACCTTC
14 | - | TRBJ2-3 | TRBV7-6 | - | CASSLAWKADTQYF | TGTGCCAGCAGCTTAGCCTGGAAAGCCGATACGCAGTATTTT
18 | - | TRBJ2-7 | TRBV4-1 | - | CASSQDLEFGGSSYEQYF | TGCGCCAGCAGCCAGGATTTAGAGTTTGGGGGAAGCTCCTACGAGCAGTACTTC
12 | TRBD2 | TRBJ2-1 | TRBV2 | - | CASSDQASGEFF | TGTGCCAGCAGTGATCAGGCTAGCGGGGAGTTCTTC
18 | TRBD2 | TRBJ2-1 | TRBV6-4 | once | CASSVQGVAGARDNEQFF | TGTGCCAGCAGTGTCCAGGGTGTAGCGGGGGCTCGGGACAATGAGCAGTTCTTC
15 | - | TRBJ2-1 | TRBV5-1 | - | CASSAGQLRWFEQFF | TGCGCCAGCAGCGCAGGACAGTTACGGTGGTTTGAGCAGTTCTTC
12 | - | TRBJ1-2 | TRBV11-2 | - | CASSLRGDGYTF | TGTGCCAGCAGCTTACGAGGCGATGGCTACACCTTC
12 | - | TRBJ1-2 | TRBV29-1 | - | CIVWGTVNGYTF | TGCATCGTTTGGGGGACGGTAAATGGCTACACCTTC
16 | TRBD1 | TRBJ2-2 | TRBV19 | - | CASSYNRGLGAGELFF | TGTGCCAGTAGTTATAACAGGGGCCTCGGGGCCGGGGAGCTGTTTTTT
15 | TRBD1 | TRBJ1-1 | TRBV19 | - | CASSIIGTGRNEAFF | TGTGCCAGTAGTATTATTGGGACAGGGAGGAATGAAGCTTTCTTT
15 | TRBD1 | TRBJ2-1 | TRBV18 | - | CASSPRQGASNEQFF | TGTGCCAGCTCACCACGGCAGGGGGCTAGTAATGAGCAGTTCTTC
16 | TRBD1 | TRBJ2-5 | TRBV5-4 | - | CASRPEPGTGQIIGYF | TGTGCCAGCAGACCAGAACCGGGGACAGGGCAAATTATCGGGTACTTC
15 | - | TRBJ2-3 | TRBV6-5 | - | CASSYRGWVTDTQYF | TGTGCCAGCAGTTATCGGGGGTGGGTTACAGATACGCAGTATTTT